The next 25 T cell receptor beta chains were all read from a single sample in a study of blood T cell repertoires in COVID-19. Generated by immunoSEQ multiplex PCR, the TCRdb table keeps only in-frame clones and is missing some. The sample lists hundreds of thousands of clones, approximately 89% occurring once. Material: peripheral blood. All receptors derive from a woman aged 45-59 years with COVID-19, enrolled during active disease.

The chain combines TRBV5-6 with TRBJ1-2; TRBD1 might be the D (5 bases). V dropped 0 bases and J dropped 3 bases, with 12 bases sitting between them. CDR3 length: 15 residues. Germline V CDR1 and CDR2: SGHDT, YYEEEE. The CDR3 sequence is CASSLVEGRYYGYTF. CDR3 DNA: TGTGCCAGCAGCTTGGTGGAGGGACGATACTATGGCTACACCTTC.

The chain uses TRBV7-2 and TRBJ2-1; TRBD2 matches at 8 bases. CDR1 is SGHTA and CDR2 is FQGNSA in the germline V gene. CDR3 length equals 16 residues. With V trimmed by 4 bases and J by 9 bases, 14 bases remained unmatched. CDR3 DNA sequence: TGTGCCAGCAGCTATCACGCGGGGGGCCCTCCAGGTGAGCAGTTCTTC. It yields the protein CASSYHAGGPPGEQFF.

This clone was recorded only once. This chain links TRBV28 with TRBJ1-2; D uncertain. CDR1 and CDR2 (germline): MDHEN, SYDVKM. This CDR3 has 15 amino acids. Trimming shortened V by 5 bases and J by 8 bases, and 21 bases separated the two germline ends. The CDR3 DNA reads TGTGCCAGCAGTCCAAACCACACAACCAGGAGGGGCTACACCTTC. Residues: CASSPNHTTRRGYTF.

A remark on this clone: Other nucleotide sequences in the sample specify the same CDR3. The V call is TRBV11-2, the J call TRBJ1-1, with D hard to call. The CDR3 length is 15 residues. Germline V gives CDR1 SGHAT, CDR2 FQNNGV. The V and J ends lost 2 bases and 2 bases respectively, with 12 bases between them. The DNA of the CDR3 is TGTGCCAGCAGCTTATATGGAGGCGGAAACACTGAAGCTTTCTTT. Encoded protein: CASSLYGGGNTEAFF.

This clone was seen a few times. The chain has TRBV4-2 and TRBJ1-3; D ambiguous. This CDR3 contains 16 residues. Germline lookup yields CDR1 LGHNA and CDR2 YNFKEQ. The V end was cut by 0 bases, the J end by 0 bases, with 9 bases between. This chain's CDR3 is CASSQDWRSSGNTIYF. As DNA, the CDR3 is TGTGCCAGCAGCCAAGATTGGCGGAGCTCTGGAAACACCATATATTTT.

V usage is TRBV5-6 and J usage is TRBJ1-5; TRBD1 agrees at 12 bases. CDR1 is SGHDT and CDR2 is YYEEEE in the germline V gene. With 3 bases clipped from V and 4 bases from J, the junction kept 5 bases outside the gene matches. The CDR3 has 16 residues. CDR3 bases: TGTGCCAGCAGCTCAGGGACAGGGGGCCTGAATCAGCCCCAGCATTTT. Protein: CASSSGTGGLNQPQHF.

The V and J genes are TRBV6-5 and TRBJ2-7; 7 bases fit TRBD1. The V and J ends lost 8 bases and 4 bases, in that order; junction bases with no gene match: 5. This CDR3 is built from 12 residues. Germline V gene sequence: CDR1 MNHEY, CDR2 SVGAGI. CDR3 protein: CASGDRVYEQYF. The CDR3 DNA follows: TGTGCCAGCGGAGACAGGGTATACGAGCAGTACTTC.

The chain couples TRBV5-1 to TRBJ1-2; possibly TRBD1 for D (6 bases). Deletions cut 4 bases from V and 3 bases from J, with 13 bases between. Germline V lookup: CDR1 SGHRS, CDR2 YFSETQ. The CDR3 spans 14 residues. The chain's CDR3 is CASSGTGTHYGYTF. Written as DNA, the CDR3 is TGCGCCAGCAGCGGCACCGGGACACACTATGGCTACACCTTC.

The chain combines TRBV18 with TRBJ2-1; TRBD2 agrees at 11 bases. There are 15 residues in the CDR3. Per the germline V gene, CDR1 is KGHSH and CDR2 is LQKENI. V was clipped by 6 bases and J by 7 bases; unmatched bases: 8. The chain's CDR3 is CASSDSGGALNEQFF. CDR3 sequence (DNA): TGTGCCAGCTCGGATAGCGGGGGGGCGTTAAATGAGCAGTTCTTC. The full variable domain, with the rest looked up from reference TRBV18 and TRBJ2-1, is NAGVMQNPRHLVRRRGQEARLRCSPMKGHSHVYWYRQLPEEGLKFMVYLQKENIIDESGMPKERFSAEFPKEGPSILRIQQVVRGDSAAYFCASSDSGGALNEQFFGPGTRLTVL.

In its sample, this clone was seen once. This chain links TRBV28 with TRBJ2-7; tentatively, D is TRBD1 (6 bases). This CDR3 region has 13 residues. Trimming took 2 bases from V and 6 from J, leaving 11 bases between them. Per germline, CDR1 MDHEN and CDR2 SYDVKM. Written as DNA, the CDR3 is TGTGCCAGCAGTTTAGGAGGCAGGGGCGAGCAGTACTTC. Protein product: CASSLGGRGEQYF.

Comment on this clone: Mismatch with germline at one junction end may stem from a read error. The V and J genes are TRBV5-1 and TRBJ1-4; 9 nucleotides line up with TRBD1. The V gene's germline CDR1 is SGHRS and CDR2 YFSETQ. The CDR3 is 17 residues long. CDR3 nucleotide sequence: TGCGCCAGCAGTTTGGGGACAGGGAGTGGCGGTGCTGAAAAACTGTTTTTT. As protein: CASSLGTGSGGAEKLFF.

The chain employs TRBV5-1 and TRBJ1-1; TRBD1 aligns across 9 bases. CDR1 SGHRS and CDR2 YFSETQ come from the germline V gene. The V and J ends lost 1 base and 6 bases, in that order; junction bases with no gene match: 10. The CDR3 loop spans 16 amino acids. The CDR3 region is CASSLTGGRLYAEAFF. CDR3 in DNA: TGCGCCAGCAGCTTGACAGGGGGCCGTCTGTATGCTGAAGCTTTCTTT. Full variable domain (outside the CDR3, taken from reference TRBV5-1 and TRBJ1-1): KAGVTQTPRYLIKTRGQQVTLSCSPISGHRSVSWYQQTPGQGLQFLFEYFSETQRNKGNFPGRFSGRQFSNSRSEMNVSTLELGDSALYLCASSLTGGRLYAEAFFGQGTRLTVV.

The chain recombines TRBV6-5 with TRBJ1-6, with TRBD1 identical over 9 bases. Trimming took 7 bases from V and 7 from J; bases not matched to a gene: 8. Germline lookup yields CDR1 MNHEY and CDR2 SVGAGI. CDR3 length: 15 amino acids. The CDR3 DNA sequence: TGTGCCAGCACAAAGGGGGGGACAGGGAATTCACCCCTCCACTTT. Its protein is CASTKGGTGNSPLHF.

The chain links TRBV19 to TRBJ2-2, with 7 nucleotides matching TRBD2. The CDR3 has 15 amino acids. V lost 4 bases, J lost 5 bases, and 7 bases stayed unmatched. CDR1 and CDR2 (germline): LNHDA, SQIVND (reference sequence). In DNA form, the CDR3 reads TGTGCCAGTAGTACCTCAGCGGGAATAACCGGGGAGCTGTTTTTT. It specifies CASSTSAGITGELFF.

V and J are TRBV2 and TRBJ2-1; tentatively, D is TRBD2 (7 bases). CDR3 length equals 15 residues. Germline-derived CDR1 and CDR2 are SNHLY and FYNNEI. V was shortened by 6 bases and J by 7 bases, with 19 bases between the two germline ends. CDR3 bases: TGTGCCAGCAGCGGTCTAGGGGGGGACGGAAATGAGCAGTTCTTC. Its translation: CASSGLGGDGNEQFF.

The chain employs TRBV5-1 and TRBJ1-5; TRBD1 is a possible D gene (5 bases). In germline, CDR1 is SGHRS, CDR2 YFSETQ. V lost 5 bases and J lost 4, with 10 bases in between. This CDR3 is built from 13 residues. Here the CDR3 reads CASSSTGNQPQHF. The CDR3 nucleotides are TGCGCCAGCAGTTCAACAGGTAATCAGCCCCAGCATTTT.

The chain recombines TRBV3-1 (or the pseudogene TRBV3-2) with TRBJ1-2; 10 positions match TRBD1. This CDR3 contains 17 residues. Trimming at V came to 4 bases and at J to 2 bases, leaving 10 bases not matched to a gene. Germline V lookup: CDR1 LGHDT, CDR2 YNNKEL (reference sequence). DNA for the CDR3: TGTGCCAGCAGCCCCCTCCCAGGACAGGGGGTAAACTATGGCTACACCTTC. As protein: CASSPLPGQGVNYGYTF.

The V gene is TRBV5-6, the J gene TRBJ1-4; 12 nucleotides align to TRBD1. The CDR3 covers 16 residues. Germline V gene data show CDR1 as SGHDT and CDR2 as YYEEEE. The ends lost 3 bases at V and 7 bases at J; junction bases unmatched: 7. The DNA for the CDR3 is TGTGCCAGCAGCTCCGGGACAGGGGGCGCCCGTGAAAAACTGTTTTTT. Residues: CASSSGTGGAREKLFF.

This sequence joins TRBV19 and TRBJ1-6; 9 bases match TRBD1. From germline, CDR1 is LNHDA and CDR2 SQIVND (reference sequence). V was pared by 5 bases and J by 10 bases, with 9 bases of the junction left unmatched. The CDR3 consists of 15 residues. The CDR3 sequence is CASSPHGQGQSPLHF. CDR3 coding DNA: TGTGCCAGTAGTCCTCATGGACAGGGGCAATCACCCCTCCACTTT.

The rearrangement links TRBV5-1 to TRBJ2-7, with D tentatively TRBD1 (6 bases). The CDR3 loop spans 14 amino acids. V shed 5 bases and J shed 0 bases, with 12 bases lying between them. The V gene's germline CDR1 is SGHRS and CDR2 YFSETQ. This chain's CDR3 is CASRGASSSYEQYF. The CDR3 region has the DNA TGCGCCAGCAGGGGGGCATCCAGCTCCTACGAGCAGTACTTC.

Turning to this clone: The same CDR3 is also encoded by other DNA sequences in this sample. The rearrangement joins TRBV5-1 to TRBJ1-5; D remains unclear. This CDR3 has 15 amino acids. Trimming removed 4 bases at V and 0 bases at J, with 11 bases between. Germline V lookup: CDR1 SGHRS, CDR2 YFSETQ. The CDR3 DNA follows: TGCGCCAGCAGCCTGGACGGGAATAGCAATCAGCCCCAGCATTTT. This codes for CASSLDGNSNQPQHF.

This chain uses TRBV6-6 with TRBJ2-5, with D tentatively TRBD1 (5 bases). Germline-derived CDR1 and CDR2 are MNHNY and SVGAGI (reference sequence). The CDR3 covers 13 residues. With 7 bases removed from V and 4 bases from J, the gap between germline ends came to 13 bases. The CDR3 protein is CASTKGVGETQYF. Here the CDR3 DNA reads TGTGCCAGCACAAAAGGGGTTGGAGAGACCCAGTACTTC.

In its sample, this clone was seen once. The chain joins TRBV5-1 to TRBJ1-1, with D possibly TRBD1 on 5 matching bases. V lost 4 bases and J lost 0, with 10 bases in between. The germline V gene has CDR1 SGHRS and CDR2 YFSETQ. The CDR3 totals 14 residues. The CDR3 DNA reads as TGCGCCAGCAGCACGGAGGGGATGAACACTGAAGCTTTCTTT. Its protein product is CASSTEGMNTEAFF.

The rearrangement links TRBV9 to TRBJ1-2; TRBD1 is a possible D gene (5 bases). This CDR3 is built from 15 residues. CDR1 is SGDLS and CDR2 is YYNGEE in the germline V gene. Trimming pared 3 bases from V and 4 bases from J, leaving 16 bases between. This chain's CDR3 is CASSARQLRGYGYTF. The CDR3 nucleotides are TGTGCCAGCAGCGCCAGACAACTTAGGGGCTATGGCTACACCTTC.

This clone was observed a single time. The CDR3 coding sequence is TGCGCCAGCAGGGAGACAGGGGGCTCTGGAAACACCATATATTTT. Protein sequence: CASRETGGSGNTIYF. The chain recombines TRBV10-2 with TRBJ1-3; 9 nucleotides align to TRBD1. The CDR3 consists of 15 residues. Germline V lookup: CDR1 WSHSY, CDR2 SAAADI. Germline trimming cut 6 bases from V and 0 bases from J; bases unmatched to any gene: 3.